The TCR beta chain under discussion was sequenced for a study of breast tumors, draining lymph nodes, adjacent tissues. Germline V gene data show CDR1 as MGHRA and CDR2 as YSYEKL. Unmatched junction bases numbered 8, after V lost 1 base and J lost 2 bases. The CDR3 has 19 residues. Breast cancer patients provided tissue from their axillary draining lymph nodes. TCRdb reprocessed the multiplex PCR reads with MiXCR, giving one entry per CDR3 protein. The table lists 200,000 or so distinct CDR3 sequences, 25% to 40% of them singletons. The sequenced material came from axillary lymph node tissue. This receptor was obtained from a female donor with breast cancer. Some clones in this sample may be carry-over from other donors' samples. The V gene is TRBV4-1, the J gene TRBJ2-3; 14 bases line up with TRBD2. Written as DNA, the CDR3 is TGCGCCAGCAGCCAAGCGGGACTAGCGGGAGTGGACCCCACAGATACGCAGTATTTT. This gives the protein CASSQAGLAGVDPTDTQYF.